The clone carrying this T cell receptor (beta chain) was seen a handful of times. This entry belongs to a study of human T cells and chemical hapten exposure. Study-wide background: An area of 2 cm by 2 cm on upper inner arm skin received 2% DPC for sensitization.

The CDR3 loop spans 15 amino acids. Unmatched junction bases numbered 8, after V lost 2 bases and J lost 8 bases. Germline CDR1 reads MGHRA; CDR2 reads YSYEKL. Stated time point: pre-sensitization, week 0. Regarding treatment: therapeutic diphenylcyclopropenone sensitization with weekly scalp DPC. At every patch-test visit, blood was drawn before the patch test was applied. TCRdb analysed the RACE reads with MiXCR anew, one entry per CDR3 protein. The sample shows around 110,000 distinct CDR3 sequences, approximately 12% of them seen only once. Source: whole blood, taken in connection with sensitization to the hapten diphenylcyclopropenone (DPC). This clonotype was obtained from a woman between 50 and 59 years old with alopecia areata. Some clones in this sample may be carry-over from other donors' samples. The chain has TRBV4-1 and TRBJ1-4; 7 bases match TRBD1. As DNA, the CDR3 is TGCGCCAGCAGCCAATCCGGACAGGCGGGAGAAAAACTGTTTTTT. The encoded protein is CASSQSGQAGEKLFF.